This is a list of T cell receptor beta chains from one sample in a study of beta chain features in type 1 diabetes. Assay used: immunoSEQ multiplex PCR; TCRdb lists only in-frame clones, some missing. The sample records about 930,000 clones, about a sixth being singletons. Sequencing input: naive CD4+ T cells from blood. These receptors originate from a woman between 18 and 29 years old in good health. Each CDR3 is given with its conserved first and last residue. D genes are given only for firm matches. Not every row has a clone size; where given, it reads once, few, many or a size class.

D	size	V	J	DNA	CDR3
TRBD2	few	TRBV2	TRBJ2-3	TGTGCCAGCAGGCCTAGCGGGACTAGCACAGATACGCAGTATTTT	CASRPSGTSTDTQYF
NA	once	TRBV6-5	TRBJ2-5	TGTGCCAGCAGTTACTCGGGCAGGGTTGAAGAGACCCAGTACTTC	CASSYSGRVEETQYF
TRBD2	NA	TRBV29-1	TRBJ2-5	TGCAGCATTAGCGGGAGAACTGCAGAGACCCAGTACTTC	CSISGRTAETQYF
NA	NA	TRBV7-9	TRBJ2-1	TGTGCCAGCAGCCCGCTAGGACGCAATGAGCAGTTCTTC	CASSPLGRNEQFF
NA	NA	TRBV7-9	TRBJ1-4	TGTGCCAGCAGCTTAGACGGGGAGCTGCGCGAAAAACTGTTTTTT	CASSLDGELREKLFF
NA	NA	TRBV5-4	TRBJ2-5	TGTGCCAGCAGCTTGTTCACTAGTGAGACCCAGTACTTC	CASSLFTSETQYF
NA	few	TRBV27	TRBJ2-1	TGTGCCAGCACCTACCAAGGCTCCTACAATGAGCAGTTCTTC	CASTYQGSYNEQFF
NA	NA	TRBV5-1	TRBJ2-5	TGCGCCAGCAGCCCAGCGGGTTATGGGGAGACCCAGTACTTC	CASSPAGYGETQYF
NA	NA	TRBV28	TRBJ2-7	TGTGCCAGCTGCCCCGGGGGTTCTCAGGGCGAGCAGTACTTC	CASCPGGSQGEQYF
NA	NA	TRBV28	TRBJ1-4	TGTGCCAGCAGTTTAGGGGTATCAACTAATGAAAAACTGTTTTTT	CASSLGVSTNEKLFF
NA	NA	TRBV10-3	TRBJ2-3	TGTGCCATCAGTGGAGGGTCATTCACAGATACGCAGTATTTT	CAISGGSFTDTQYF
NA	NA	TRBV10-3	TRBJ2-3	TGTGCCATCAGTGGGCCTAGTACAGATACGCAGTATTTT	CAISGPSTDTQYF
TRBD1	NA	TRBV4-3	TRBJ1-2	TGCGCCAGCAGCCAACCCGACAGGGCGGGCGGCTACACCTTC	CASSQPDRAGGYTF
TRBD2	NA	TRBV7-6	TRBJ2-1	TGTGCCAGCAGCCAGAGGGGTAGCGGGACGCTGAATGAGCAGTTCTTC	CASSQRGSGTLNEQFF